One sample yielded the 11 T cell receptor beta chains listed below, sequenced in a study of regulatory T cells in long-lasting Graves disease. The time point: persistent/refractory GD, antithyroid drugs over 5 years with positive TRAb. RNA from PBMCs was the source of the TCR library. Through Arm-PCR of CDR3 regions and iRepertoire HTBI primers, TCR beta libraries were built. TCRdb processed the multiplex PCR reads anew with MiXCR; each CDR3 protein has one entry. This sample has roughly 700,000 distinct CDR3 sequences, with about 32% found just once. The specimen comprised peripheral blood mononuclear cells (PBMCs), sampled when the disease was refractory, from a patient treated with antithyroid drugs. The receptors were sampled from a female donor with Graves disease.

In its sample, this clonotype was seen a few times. The CDR3 DNA follows: TGTGCCAGCAGCTACGGACAGGGAGCTTTCTTT. Protein sequence: CASSYGQGAFF. This rearrangement joins TRBV5-8 to TRBJ1-1, with TRBD1 matching 8 bases. The CDR3 totals 11 residues. Unmatched junction bases numbered 2, after V lost 3 bases and J lost 10 bases. The V gene's germline CDR1 is SGHTS and CDR2 YDEGEE. Based on the CDR3 plus reference TRBV5-8 and TRBJ1-1, the full variable domain is EAGVTQSPTHLIKTRGQQATLRCSPISGHTSVYWYQQALGLGLQFLLWYDEGEERNRGNFPPRFSGRQFPNYSSELNVNALELEDSALYLCASSYGQGAFFGQGTRLTVV.

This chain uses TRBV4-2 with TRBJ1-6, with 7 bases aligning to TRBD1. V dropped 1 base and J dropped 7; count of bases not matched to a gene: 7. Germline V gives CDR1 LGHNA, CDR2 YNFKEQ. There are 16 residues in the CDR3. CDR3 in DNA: TGTGCCAGCAGCCAAGGACCTGCAGGGGGAAATTCACCCCTCCACTTT. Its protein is CASSQGPAGGNSPLHF.

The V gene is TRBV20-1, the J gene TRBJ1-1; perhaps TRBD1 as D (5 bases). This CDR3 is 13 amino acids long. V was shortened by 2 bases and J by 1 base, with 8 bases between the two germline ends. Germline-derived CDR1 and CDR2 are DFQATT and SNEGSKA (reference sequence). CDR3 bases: TGCAGTGCTAGATGGGGGGAGAACACTGAAGCTTTCTTT. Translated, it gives CSARWGENTEAFF.

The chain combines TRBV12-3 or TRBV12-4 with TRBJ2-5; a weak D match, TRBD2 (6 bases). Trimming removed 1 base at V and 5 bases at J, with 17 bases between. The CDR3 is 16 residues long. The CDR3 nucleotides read TGTGCCAGCAGTTTAGAGGGAGGCCCGGGGAGGGAGACCCAGTACTTC. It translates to CASSLEGGPGRETQYF.

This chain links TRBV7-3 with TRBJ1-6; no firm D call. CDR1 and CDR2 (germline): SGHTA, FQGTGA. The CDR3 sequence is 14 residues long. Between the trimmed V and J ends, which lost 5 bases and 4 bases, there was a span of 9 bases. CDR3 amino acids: CASSPGDYNSPLHF. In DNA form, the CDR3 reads TGTGCCAGCAGCCCCGGGGATTATAATTCACCCCTCCACTTT.

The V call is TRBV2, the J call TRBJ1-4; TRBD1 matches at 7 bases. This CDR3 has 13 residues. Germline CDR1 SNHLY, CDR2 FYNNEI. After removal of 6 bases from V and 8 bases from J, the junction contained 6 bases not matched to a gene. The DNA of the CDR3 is TGTGCCAGCAGCCCTCCGGGACAGGAAAAACTGTTTTTT. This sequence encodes CASSPPGQEKLFF.

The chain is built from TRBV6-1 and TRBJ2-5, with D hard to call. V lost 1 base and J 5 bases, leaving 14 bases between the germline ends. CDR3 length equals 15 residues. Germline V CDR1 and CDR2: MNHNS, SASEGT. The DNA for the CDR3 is TGTGCCAGCAGTGAAGGGGATGGAATGATGGAGACCCAGTACTTC. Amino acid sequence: CASSEGDGMMETQYF.

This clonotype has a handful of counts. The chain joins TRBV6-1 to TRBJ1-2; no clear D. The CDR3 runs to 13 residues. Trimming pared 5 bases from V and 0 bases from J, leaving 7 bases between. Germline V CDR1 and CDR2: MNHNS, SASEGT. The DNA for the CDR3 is TGTGCCAGCAGTACCATCTCTAACTATGGCTACACCTTC. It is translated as CASSTISNYGYTF.

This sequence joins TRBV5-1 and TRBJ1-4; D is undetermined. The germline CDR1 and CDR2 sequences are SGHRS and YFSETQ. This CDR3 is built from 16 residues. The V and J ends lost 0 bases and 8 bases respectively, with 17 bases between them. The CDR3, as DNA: TGCGCCAGCAGCTTGGGAACAGCTCCGGGTTGGGAAAAACTGTTTTTT. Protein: CASSLGTAPGWEKLFF.

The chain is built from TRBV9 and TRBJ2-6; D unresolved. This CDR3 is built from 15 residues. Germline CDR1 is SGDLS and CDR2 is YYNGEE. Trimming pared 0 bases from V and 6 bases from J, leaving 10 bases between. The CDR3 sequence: CASSVVNGLANVLTF. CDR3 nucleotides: TGTGCCAGCAGCGTAGTTAACGGCCTGGCCAACGTCCTGACTTTC.

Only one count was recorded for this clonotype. The CDR3 bases are TGTGCCAGCTCACCATCGACCCCGGCGGGAAACACCATATATTTT. This translates into CASSPSTPAGNTIYF. The J gene is TRBJ1-3, the V gene TRBV18; no definite D call. The CDR3 is 15 residues long. Germline V lookup: CDR1 KGHSH, CDR2 LQKENI. V was pared by 2 bases and J by 4 bases, with 12 bases between.